This section outlines one TCR beta chain sequence together with its context. The target of this receptor is not known. Per-base qualities were not stored, and no clone one base away is much larger. The sample originates from a study of shared clonotypes between healthy human individuals (dated by TCRdb to 2019 to 2021). Context from the whole study: The cohort included three men and a couple of women between 18 and 49 years of age. For each donor, CD4 naive and CD4 memory were each run on three plates, CD8 naive on two plates, and CD8 memory on one plate. To estimate repertoire size and how much clonotypes are shared between individuals, the study performed deep sequencing of blood TCR repertoires from a few healthy adults. To increase sequencing depth and limit assay-specific biases, TCR repertoire library preparation and sequencing were carried out by different laboratories using diverse techniques. Per donor, leukapheresis produced somewhere between about 0.85 and 9.5 billion PBMCs. Results and caveats for the whole study, not just this receptor: Pairwise subsampling led to the expectation that sequencing depth would affect the degree of clonotype sharing among donors. The genetic and exposure-history diversity represented was limited by the small number of donors. Sampling was restricted to blood, and TCR repertoires in tissues likely differ from the TCR repertoires found in blood. Larger estimated clonotype richness was generally found for naive subsets than for memory subsets. Across a handful of donors, roughly 5% of naive CD4, approximately 4% of naive CD8, 2% to 2.5% of memory CD4, and around 0.4% of memory CD8 clonotypes were shared. Rarefaction of sorted-subset datasets indicated incomplete sequencing despite the large sequencing depth. Compared with non-shared clonotypes, the clonotypes found in all four sorted-subset donors had higher generation probabilities.

The donors were healthy, HIV-negative adults who had no recently reported acute infections or vaccinations. Every donor was a Caucasian adult living in Nashville, Tennessee, USA. CD4+ T cells were enriched by magnetic negative selection; naive cells were then positively selected on CD45RA, and the negative fraction formed the memory subset. After blood collection by leukapheresis, PBMCs were isolated using Ficoll-Histopaque density gradient centrifugation and then cryopreserved in the vapor phase of liquid nitrogen. Purity and quantity of every magnetically sorted T cell population were checked by analytical flow cytometry. Genomic DNA was isolated from every sorted fraction and measured by UV absorbance on a Nanodrop 2000c. V is cut by 0 bases and J by 4 bases, and the space between the germline ends is 7 bases. CDR1 and CDR2 were assigned from the germline V gene (reference sequence) as SGHNT and YYREEE. Taken from cysteine to phenylalanine, the CDR3 has 14 residues. CDR3 DNA is the only sequence kept; it has 42 bases, read in frame from the first base.

TCR CDR3 regions were amplified from genomic DNA by multiplex PCR using the deep immunoSEQ assay. Genomic DNA extracted from each cell subset was distributed evenly over all wells of several immunoSEQ 96-well plates, and each plate served as one replicate. For sorted subsets, each replicate PCR was loaded with roughly 0.2 ug genomic DNA, equivalent to approximately 33,000 T cell genomes. Purified libraries were measured with a Qubit 3.0 fluorometer, size-checked on a Bioanalyzer 2100, and measured again with the KAPA Library Quantification kit. A separate single-read 150-cycle Illumina NextSeq 550 flow cell was used to sequence each immunoSEQ 96-well plate. Per the original workflow: Because the immunoSEQ output included only junctional sequences and no quality scores, the filtering could not be the same as the filtering used for full-length reads. To assign V/J genes and CDR3, sequences were annotated using PyIR, a Python wrapper for IgBLAST v1.9, with IMGT germline references. Reads with weak V/J assignments (E-value above 1e-6), missing CDR3, stop codons, out-of-frame junctions, or ambiguous translated residues were removed. A V3J clonotype was defined by an identical inferred V gene, J gene, and CDR3 amino acid sequence. Percentage overlap between repertoires was calculated by dividing the number of shared unique clonotypes by the size of the smaller repertoire. Repertoire richness was assessed with RTK rarefaction, the Chao1 estimator, and Recon v2.1 estimates of unobserved clonotypes. For all TCRbeta clonotypes obtained by the gDNA method from a few donors, generation probabilities were computed with OLGA. Drawn from immuneACCESS, this table holds only the in-frame rearrangements with V and J called that TCRdb kept. Clones are partly lost; checked studies trace under half to an unresolved V gene and leave the rest unexplained. The DNA was the basis for D and trimming; V, J and clone size are from that table. This sample has some 200,000 clones in its table, and approximately 62% of those were observed once. Together, the top ten hold roughly 10% of the sample.

The specimen was memory CD4+ T cells sorted from blood. Explained via the paper, the cell subset or site label denotes: CD45RA-negative fraction. The chain employs TRBV5-4 and TRBJ2-2; too little of a D gene remains to name it. The TCR sequence derives from a man younger than 40 in good health. In nucleotides, the sequence is TGTGCCAGCAGCTTGGCAGGTAGCACCGGGGAGCTGTTTTTT. Translated, this gives CASSLAGSTGELFF.